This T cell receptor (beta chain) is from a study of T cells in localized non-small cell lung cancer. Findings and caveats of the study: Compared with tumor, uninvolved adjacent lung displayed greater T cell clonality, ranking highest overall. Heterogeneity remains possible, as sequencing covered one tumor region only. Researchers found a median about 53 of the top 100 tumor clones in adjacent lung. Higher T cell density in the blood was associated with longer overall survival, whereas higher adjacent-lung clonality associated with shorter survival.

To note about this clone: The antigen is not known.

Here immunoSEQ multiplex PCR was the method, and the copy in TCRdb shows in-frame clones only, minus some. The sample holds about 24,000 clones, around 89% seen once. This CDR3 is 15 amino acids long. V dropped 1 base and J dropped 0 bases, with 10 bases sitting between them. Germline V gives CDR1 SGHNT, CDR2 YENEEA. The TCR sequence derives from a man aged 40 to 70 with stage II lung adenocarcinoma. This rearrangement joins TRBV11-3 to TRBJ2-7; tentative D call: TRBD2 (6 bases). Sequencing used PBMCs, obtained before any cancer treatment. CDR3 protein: CASSLGGGSSYEQYF. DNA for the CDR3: TGTGCCAGCAGCTTAGGTGGAGGGAGCTCCTACGAGCAGTACTTC.